Following are 15 T cell receptor beta chains from one sample sequenced in a study of CD8+ T cells in alopecia areata. Isolated RNA was reverse transcribed into cDNA used as the sequencing template. Profiling relied on immunoSEQ multiplex PCR, and the TCRdb table lists in-frame clones only, not all of them. The sample has around 110,000 clones, none seen only once. The specimen was lesional skin. The receptor set was obtained from a C3H/HeJ mouse with alopecia areata. For the strain, the MHC haplotype given is H2-k.

In regard to this clone: Mouse gene names and germline throughout. From the germline J gene comes the end of the CDR3, since the read stops 4 residues before it. This chain connects TRBV13-3 to TRBJ2-7; 8 positions match TRBD2. From germline, CDR1 is NNHDY and CDR2 SYVADS. The CDR3 totals 12 residues. CDR3 DNA (partial): TGTGCCAGCGGGGGGGCTTATTAT. It encodes CASGGAYY. The entire CDR3 protein reads CASGGAYYEQYF.

A few counts support this clone. Gene names are mouse gene names. The read halts 4 residues ahead of the CDR3 end, with the missing end drawn from the germline J gene. The J gene is TRBJ2-1, the V gene TRBV14; TRBD1 matches 10 bases. Per the germline V gene, CDR1 is SGHDT and CDR2 is FRDEAV. V lost 5 bases to trimming and J lost 6 bases; unmatched junction nucleotides: 5. This CDR3 is 14 amino acids long. CDR3 DNA, as far as it was read: TGTGCCAGCAGCCCCGGGACAGGGGTTGCT. This gives the protein CASSPGTGVA. The full CDR3 protein reads CASSPGTGVAEQFF.

This clone was picked up many times. The listed genes are named as in mouse. The sequenced fragment ends 4 residues before the CDR3 boundary, so the rest is inferred from the germline J gene. The chain uses TRBV13-3 and TRBJ1-4, with TRBD1 identical over 9 bases. The V and J ends lost 2 bases and 6 bases, in that order; junction bases with no gene match: 5. Germline values: CDR1 NNHDY, CDR2 SYVADS. This CDR3 comprises 15 residues. The CDR3 loop is CASSELDRGDERLFF. The sequenced part of the CDR3 DNA is TGTGCCAGCAGTGAATTGGACAGGGGAGACGAA.

This clone was detected only a few times. Gene names denote mouse genes. The CDR3 goes on 4 residues after the read ends, and that part is filled in from the germline J gene. The gene calls are TRBV1 and TRBJ2-3, with 12 bases matching TRBD2. The CDR3 extends over 15 amino acids. Germline V gives CDR1 NSQYPW, CDR2 LRSPGD (reference sequence). The covered CDR3 bases are TGCACCTGCAGTGCCAGGACTGGGGGGGGAGAA. This codes for CTCSARTGGGE. The CDR3 as a whole reads CTCSARTGGGETLYF.

This clone was observed many times. All gene names here are mouse names. The CDR3 end falls 4 residues outside the read, so it is completed with the germline J gene. The rearrangement joins TRBV1 to TRBJ2-7, with TRBD1 matching over 11 bases. The CDR3 runs to 16 residues. Germline V CDR1 and CDR2: NSQYPW, LRSPGD (reference sequence). CDR3 DNA, as far as it was read: TGCACCTGCAGTGCAGATCTTGGGACAGGGGGGTAT. Protein sequence: CTCSADLGTGGY. The full CDR3 sequence reads CTCSADLGTGGYEQYF.

This clone was observed a few times. Mouse gene names apply. The CDR3 loop is CASSAPGQDTQYF. The CDR3 DNA, read in part, is TGTGCCAGCAGTGCCCCAGGGCAGGAC. The V call is TRBV13-3, the J call TRBJ2-5, with D possibly matching TRBD1 (5 bases). With the read ending 4 residues before the CDR3 end, the germline J gene is used to fill in that end. Germline lookup yields CDR1 NNHDY and CDR2 SYVADS. This CDR3 is 13 amino acids long.

This clone has more than one count but fewer than ten. The gene names here belong to mouse. The sequence runs out 4 residues before the end of the CDR3; the remainder is reconstructed from the germline J gene. V is TRBV31 and J is TRBJ2-7; 10 positions agree with TRBD2. The germline gives CDR1 GKSSPN, CDR2 SITVG. The CDR3 consists of 15 residues. CDR3 sequence: CAWSPTWGGADEQYF. CDR3 DNA (partial): TGTGCCTGGAGTCCAACCTGGGGGGGCGCGGAT.

For this clone: All gene names here are mouse names. The observed sequence ends 4 residues before the CDR3 terminus, with the missing tail filled in from the germline J gene. The chain recombines TRBV13-3 with TRBJ1-4; TRBD1 agrees at 9 bases. V gave up 5 bases and J gave up 0 bases; unmatched junction bases: 5. Germline V lookup: CDR1 NNHDY, CDR2 SYVADS. This CDR3 is 16 amino acids long. CDR3 amino acids: CASREGQGFSNERLFF. CDR3 bases read: TGTGCCAGCAGGGAAGGACAGGGGTTTTCCAACGAA.

Regarding this clone: Here the gene names and germline are mouse. Read sequence stops 4 residues before the CDR3 end, and the germline J gene provides the missing end. The rearrangement links TRBV13-3 to TRBJ1-4, with TRBD1 matching over 7 bases. J gave up 5 bases and V 2 bases, and 6 bases lay outside the gene matches. The germline V gene encodes CDR1 NNHDY and CDR2 SYVADS. The CDR3 consists of 15 residues. The sequenced CDR3 bases are TGTGCCAGCAGTGACGGACAGGAGGCGAACGAA. Translating it yields CASSDGQEANE. The complete CDR3 reads CASSDGQEANERLFF.

This clone was observed a few times. Genes and germline are mouse. Read coverage stops 4 residues before the CDR3 terminus; the germline J gene supplies the remainder. The chain links TRBV13-3 to TRBJ2-5; 11 bases match TRBD2. This CDR3 has 16 amino acids. Germline V CDR1 and CDR2: NNHDY, SYVADS. V lost 4 bases to trimming and J lost 1 base; unmatched junction nucleotides: 5. Incomplete CDR3 DNA: TGTGCCAGCAGTCCACCGGGACTGGGGGACCAAGAC. Amino acid sequence: CASSPPGLGDQD. The full-length CDR3 reads as CASSPPGLGDQDTQYF.

This clone was observed a few times. Genes here carry mouse names. The read ends 4 residues shy of where the CDR3 ends; the end is completed using the germline J gene. The V and J genes are TRBV13-1 and TRBJ2-2; 7 bases match TRBD1. The CDR3 length is 16 residues. V was pared by 1 base and J by 5 bases, with 8 bases of the junction left unmatched. Germline CDR1 is NSHNY and CDR2 is SYGAGN. This CDR3 reads CASSDPRTGGTGQLYF. CDR3 DNA (partial): TGTGCCAGCAGTGATCCTCGGACAGGAGGAACCGGG.

Note on this clone: Mouse germline and gene names are used. The CDR3 is cut off 4 residues early in the read; its end comes from the germline J gene. The rearrangement uses TRBV19 and TRBJ2-1; 10 positions match TRBD2. This CDR3 is 16 amino acids long. CDR1 is FNHDT and CDR2 is SITEND in the germline V gene (reference sequence). Trimming cost V 2 bases and J 0 bases; bases outside gene matches: 2. The CDR3 loop is CASSIGTGVNYAEQFF. CDR3 DNA (partial): TGTGCCAGCAGTATCGGGACTGGGGTTAACTATGCT. Combining the CDR3 with reference TRBV19 and TRBJ2-1 gives the whole variable domain GGIITQTPKFLIGQEGQKLTLKCQQNFNHDTMYWYRQDSGKGLRLIYYSITENDLQKGDLSEGYDASREKKSSFSLTVTSAQKNEMAVFLCASSIGTGVNYAEQFFGPGTRLTVL.

As to this clone: The genes and germline here are from mouse. The sequenced part of the CDR3 DNA is TGTGCCAGCAGTATGTGGGGGGCCACAAACTCC. Protein sequence: CASSMWGATNS. The whole CDR3 protein reads CASSMWGATNSDYTF. The chain recombines TRBV19 with TRBJ1-2, with TRBD1 as a possible D gene (6 bases). The read ends 4 residues early relative to the CDR3; the germline J gene fills the gap. The CDR3 consists of 15 residues. V was cut by 2 bases and J by 0 bases, with 11 bases left in between. Germline CDR1 and CDR2: FNHDT and SITEND (reference sequence).

Only a few counts were recorded for this clone. The gene names given are mouse names. Read coverage stops 4 residues before the CDR3 terminus; the germline J gene supplies the remainder. The chain has TRBV1 and TRBJ2-3; 10 nucleotides agree with TRBD2. The length of the CDR3 is 16 residues. J lost 1 base, V lost 2 bases, and 3 bases had no gene match. Germline CDR1 reads NSQYPW; CDR2 reads LRSPGD (reference sequence). The sequenced CDR3 bases are TGCACCTGCAGTGCACTGGGGGGGCCTGGTGCAGAA. Encoded protein: CTCSALGGPGAE. The whole CDR3 reads CTCSALGGPGAETLYF. Together with reference TRBV1 and TRBJ2-3, the CDR3 gives the full variable domain: VTLLEQNPRWRLVPRGQAVNLRCILKNSQYPWMSWYQQDLQKQLQWLFTLRSPGDKEVKSLPGADYLATRVTDTELRLQVANMSQGRTLYCTCSALGGPGAETLYFGSGTRLTVL.

This clone was seen only a few times. Gene labels here are mouse ones. The read ends 4 residues shy of where the CDR3 ends; the end is completed using the germline J gene. The V gene is TRBV13-3, the J gene TRBJ1-2; D is uncertain. CDR3 length: 11 amino acids. Trimming removed 9 bases at V and 1 base at J, with 7 bases between. Germline CDR1 is NNHDY and CDR2 is SYVADS. The sequenced part of the CDR3 DNA is TGTGCCACCTCTCGAAACTCC. The encoded protein is CATSRNS. The full CDR3 reads CATSRNSDYTF.